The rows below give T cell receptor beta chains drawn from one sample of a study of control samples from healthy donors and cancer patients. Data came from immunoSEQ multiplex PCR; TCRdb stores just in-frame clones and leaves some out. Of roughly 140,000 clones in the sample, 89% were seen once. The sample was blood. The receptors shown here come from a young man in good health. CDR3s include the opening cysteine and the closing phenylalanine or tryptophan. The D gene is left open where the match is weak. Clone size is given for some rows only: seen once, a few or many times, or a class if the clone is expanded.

DNA: TGTGCCAGCAGCGTAGTTAGCGGGGGGGCCTACAATGAGCAGTTCTTC
CDR3: CASSVVSGGAYNEQFF
V: TRBV9
D: TRBD2
J: TRBJ2-1
size: NA

DNA: TGTGCCAGTAGTATCAACCCCTCTTACGAGCAGTACTTC
CDR3: CASSINPSYEQYF
V: TRBV19
D: NA
J: TRBJ2-7
size: NA

DNA: TGTGCCAGCAGCGTAGGTAGTGAGGGCCGTCCCTACGAGCAGTACTTC
CDR3: CASSVGSEGRPYEQYF
V: TRBV9
D: NA
J: TRBJ2-7
size: NA

DNA: TGTGCCAGCAGACTAGCGGGACTACCTAGGGGGCAGTTCTTC
CDR3: CASRLAGLPRGQFF
V: TRBV6-5
D: TRBD2
J: TRBJ2-1
size: NA

DNA: TGTGCCAGCAGTGAAACTAGCGGTATCACAGATACGCAGTATTTT
CDR3: CASSETSGITDTQYF
V: TRBV6-1
D: TRBD2
J: TRBJ2-3
size: NA

DNA: TGTGCCAGCAGTCCCGGGTGGGGCCCCCACTTGGTAGCCAAAAACATTCAGTACTTC
CDR3: CASSPGWGPHLVAKNIQYF
V: TRBV6-2/TRBV6-3
D: NA
J: TRBJ2-4
size: NA

DNA: TGTGCCAGGAATAACAGACATTGCCAAATAGGTCGTGGGGCCAACGTCCTGACTTTC
CDR3: CARNNRHCQIGRGANVLTF
V: TRBV19
D: NA
J: TRBJ2-6
size: NA

DNA: TGTGCCAGCAGTGAAAAGGAGAACACTGAAGCTTTCTTT
CDR3: CASSEKENTEAFF
V: TRBV6-4
D: NA
J: TRBJ1-1
size: NA

DNA: TGTGCCAGCAGCCAACAGGGGGCGGGCGAGCAGTACTTC
CDR3: CASSQQGAGEQYF
V: TRBV3-1/TRBV3-2
D: TRBD1
J: TRBJ2-7
size: NA

DNA: TGTGCCACCAGTGATCCCGGACAGGGTAGGACCTCCTACAATGAGCAGTTCTTC
CDR3: CATSDPGQGRTSYNEQFF
V: TRBV24-1
D: TRBD1
J: TRBJ2-1
size: NA

DNA: TGCGCCAGCAGCCAAGCGGACACAGGGGACCGCTACGAGCAGTACTTC
CDR3: CASSQADTGDRYEQYF
V: TRBV4-3
D: TRBD1
J: TRBJ2-7
size: NA

DNA: TGTGCCAGCGGACGCCCGGGACATCCCTACGAGCAGTACTTC
CDR3: CASGRPGHPYEQYF
V: TRBV27
D: NA
J: TRBJ2-7
size: once

DNA: TGTGCCAGCATTAATGGACAGAACACCGGGGAGCTGTTTTTT
CDR3: CASINGQNTGELFF
V: TRBV28
D: NA
J: TRBJ2-2
size: NA

DNA: TGTGCCAGCAGCCGACCGGGGGCAGCCCAAGAGACCCAGTACTTC
CDR3: CASSRPGAAQETQYF
V: TRBV7-9
D: NA
J: TRBJ2-5
size: NA

DNA: TGTGCCAGCAGTGGGCAGAGACCCAATTACTCCTACGAGCAGTACTTC
CDR3: CASSGQRPNYSYEQYF
V: TRBV6-4
D: NA
J: TRBJ2-7
size: NA

DNA: TGTGCCAGCAGCTTGGCGAACACGAACACCGGGGAGCTGTTTTTT
CDR3: CASSLANTNTGELFF
V: TRBV5-5
D: NA
J: TRBJ2-2
size: NA

DNA: TGTGCCAGTAGTATTGGCGGGCGCTCCTACAATGAGCAGTTCTTC
CDR3: CASSIGGRSYNEQFF
V: TRBV19
D: NA
J: TRBJ2-1
size: NA

DNA: TGTGCCAGCAGCAGGGGGGACAGGTTGAACACTGAAGCTTTCTTT
CDR3: CASSRGDRLNTEAFF
V: TRBV9
D: TRBD1
J: TRBJ1-1
size: NA

DNA: TGTGCCAGCAGTGACCGGGCCGGGGCCAACGTCCTGACTTTC
CDR3: CASSDRAGANVLTF
V: TRBV6-4
D: NA
J: TRBJ2-6
size: NA

DNA: TGTGCCAGCAGCTCATACCGGGACAGGGCTTACAATGAGCAGTTCTTC
CDR3: CASSSYRDRAYNEQFF
V: TRBV11-3
D: TRBD1
J: TRBJ2-1
size: NA

DNA: TGTGCCAGCAGCTTGGAATCTGGGGAGCTGTTTTTT
CDR3: CASSLESGELFF
V: TRBV5-4
D: NA
J: TRBJ2-2
size: NA

DNA: TGCAGTGACCTCTACGAGCAGTACTTC
CDR3: CSDLYEQYF
V: TRBV20-1
D: NA
J: TRBJ2-7
size: NA

DNA: TGTGCCAGCTCACCATCAATAGTCGGGATCGGCACCGGGGAGCTGTTTTTT
CDR3: CASSPSIVGIGTGELFF
V: TRBV18
D: NA
J: TRBJ2-2
size: NA

DNA: TGTGCCACCAGTGGTAGGGCTGGGGCCAATCAGCCCCAGCATTTT
CDR3: CATSGRAGANQPQHF
V: TRBV24-1
D: NA
J: TRBJ1-5
size: NA

DNA: TGTGCCAGCTCACCAGGACGCAAAGAAAAACTGTTTTTT
CDR3: CASSPGRKEKLFF
V: TRBV18
D: NA
J: TRBJ1-4
size: NA

DNA: TGTGCCTGGGGCCTCCTCTATGGCTACACCTTC
CDR3: CAWGLLYGYTF
V: TRBV30
D: NA
J: TRBJ1-2
size: NA

DNA: TGTGCCAGCAGCTCCGGGGCGAGGGCAAATGATGAAAAACTGTTTTTT
CDR3: CASSSGARANDEKLFF
V: TRBV5-5
D: NA
J: TRBJ1-4
size: NA

DNA: TGTGCCAGCAGCCGGGGGGCCCAGGCCGGCGGGGGACTTATTAGCACAGATACGCAGTATTTT
CDR3: CASSRGAQAGGGLISTDTQYF
V: TRBV7-9
D: NA
J: TRBJ2-3
size: NA

DNA: TGTGCCAGCAGCCGACTAGCGGGAGGGAGCACAGATACGCAGTATTTT
CDR3: CASSRLAGGSTDTQYF
V: TRBV7-3
D: TRBD2
J: TRBJ2-3
size: NA

DNA: TGTGCCAGCAGTTATCCGGGAACAGCGCCTTACAATGAGCAGTTCTTC
CDR3: CASSYPGTAPYNEQFF
V: TRBV6-5
D: NA
J: TRBJ2-1
size: NA

DNA: TGTGCCAGCACTGTGGGCACAACCGACCTGGCCGGGGAGCTGTTTTTT
CDR3: CASTVGTTDLAGELFF
V: TRBV7-3
D: NA
J: TRBJ2-2
size: NA

DNA: TGTGCCAGCAGCAATAATCCGGGACAACTAGACACCGGGGAGCTGTTTTTT
CDR3: CASSNNPGQLDTGELFF
V: TRBV5-4
D: NA
J: TRBJ2-2
size: NA